The rows below give T cell receptor beta chains drawn from one sample of a study of CD8 T cells in ankylosing spondylitis. TCRdb processed the 5' RACE reads anew with MiXCR; each CDR3 protein has one entry. Of some 200,000 distinct CDR3 sequences listed, over 10% were seen once; the top ten hold 16%. What was sequenced was blood, either unsorted or a sorted T cell fraction (not recorded which). All receptors come from a male donor with ankylosing spondylitis or in good health (not recorded which). Both conserved end residues are part of each CDR3. The D gene is left open where the match is weak. For some rows the clone size is stated as once, few or many, or as a class when expanded; others skip it.

size: -; J: TRBJ2-1; V: TRBV5-1; D: -; CDR3: CASSLGPASNEQFF; DNA: TGCGCCAGCAGCTTGGGGCCGGCGAGCAATGAGCAGTTCTTC
size: few; J: TRBJ1-1; V: TRBV4-1; D: -; CDR3: CASSPADRDGEAFF; DNA: TGCGCCAGCAGCCCAGCAGACCGGGACGGTGAAGCTTTCTTT
size: many; J: TRBJ1-6; V: TRBV9; D: -; CDR3: CASSPRSYNSPLHF; DNA: TGTGCCAGCAGCCCCCGGTCCTATAATTCACCCCTCCACTTT
size: few; J: TRBJ2-1; V: TRBV5-6; D: TRBD1; CDR3: CASIAVPGGTGTVNEQFF; DNA: TGTGCCAGCATCGCTGTTCCAGGGGGGACAGGGACCGTCAATGAGCAGTTCTTC
size: -; J: TRBJ1-2; V: TRBV4-1; D: -; CDR3: CASSLDFPGLSYGYTF; DNA: TGCGCCAGCAGCCTCGACTTCCCAGGGCTTTCCTATGGCTACACCTTC
size: few; J: TRBJ1-2; V: TRBV6-4; D: -; CDR3: CASWGRVDFNYGYTF; DNA: TGTGCCAGCTGGGGCCGAGTCGACTTTAACTATGGCTACACCTTC
size: -; J: TRBJ2-3; V: TRBV27; D: TRBD2; CDR3: CASSFGTGGRDTQYF; DNA: TGTGCCAGCAGTTTCGGGACGGGAGGTAGGGATACGCAGTATTTT
size: few; J: TRBJ2-7; V: TRBV3-1; D: -; CDR3: CASSPRGNHEQYF; DNA: TGTGCCAGCAGCCCCCGGGGTAACCACGAGCAGTACTTC
size: few; J: TRBJ2-1; V: TRBV27; D: -; CDR3: CASSLGQNSYNEQFF; DNA: TGTGCCAGCAGTTTAGGGCAAAACTCCTACAATGAGCAGTTCTTC
size: many; J: TRBJ2-2; V: TRBV7-6; D: TRBD2; CDR3: CASSSGTSGREVTGELFF; DNA: TGTGCCAGCAGCTCTGGGACTAGCGGGAGAGAAGTCACCGGGGAGCTGTTTTTT
size: -; J: TRBJ2-5; V: TRBV5-5; D: -; CDR3: CASLGQKETQYF; DNA: TGTGCCAGCCTTGGACAGAAGGAGACCCAGTACTTC
size: -; J: TRBJ2-7; V: TRBV27; D: TRBD2; CDR3: CASSSFGGLAAYEQYF; DNA: TGTGCCAGCAGTTCATTTGGGGGACTAGCGGCTTACGAGCAGTACTTC
size: -; J: TRBJ1-1; V: TRBV21-1; D: -; CDR3: CASSKGTPKAGANTEAFF; DNA: TGTGCCAGCAGCAAAGGGACCCCAAAGGCAGGGGCTAACACTGAAGCTTTCTTT
size: many; J: TRBJ2-3; V: TRBV7-9; D: TRBD2; CDR3: CASSLALAGTDTQYF; DNA: TGTGCCAGCAGCTTAGCCCTAGCGGGCACAGATACGCAGTATTTT
size: few; J: TRBJ2-5; V: TRBV28; D: TRBD1; CDR3: CASSPSGTAEETQYF; DNA: TGTGCCAGCAGTCCCTCCGGGACAGCAGAAGAGACCCAGTACTTC
size: -; J: TRBJ2-2; V: TRBV7-2; D: -; CDR3: CASSLDGGGGELFF; DNA: TGTGCCAGCAGCTTAGACGGGGGAGGCGGGGAGCTGTTTTTT
size: -; J: TRBJ2-7; V: TRBV14; D: -; CDR3: CASSQVAGEQYF; DNA: TGTGCCAGCAGCCAGGTAGCAGGCGAGCAGTACTTC
size: medium-sized; J: TRBJ2-1; V: TRBV7-8; D: -; CDR3: CASSLEDREQFF; DNA: TGTGCCAGCAGCTTAGAGGACCGTGAGCAGTTCTTC
size: few; J: TRBJ1-1; V: TRBV12-2; D: -; CDR3: CASRQGRGHLDTEAFF; DNA: TGTGCAAGTCGCCAGGGCAGGGGGCATTTGGACACTGAAGCTTTCTTT
size: -; J: TRBJ2-1; V: TRBV30; D: -; CDR3: CAWSVGQGLLEQFF; DNA: TGTGCCTGGAGTGTTGGGCAGGGGCTGTTGGAGCAGTTCTTC
size: many; J: TRBJ2-5; V: TRBV23-1; D: -; CDR3: CATQREGARETQYF; DNA: TGCGCCACCCAAAGGGAAGGGGCGCGGGAGACCCAGTACTTC
size: -; J: TRBJ2-5; V: TRBV11-2; D: -; CDR3: CASSSVGSLQETQYF; DNA: TGTGCCAGCAGCTCTGTGGGGAGCCTCCAAGAGACCCAGTACTTC